Following are 9 T cell receptor beta chains from one sample sequenced in a study of T cells in Graves' hyperthyroidism and ophthalmopathy. Regions amplified from RNA transcripts were the TCR beta CDR3 regions. First-round RT-PCR with HTBI primers amplified the TCR CDR3 region. TCRdb processed the multiplex PCR reads anew with MiXCR; each CDR3 protein has one entry. Seen here are about 400,000 distinct CDR3 sequences, about a sixth observed once, and the top ten hold around 7.7%. The sequenced sample was blood. Receptors originate from a woman aged 18-30 years with Graves' hyperthyroidism.

The gene calls are TRBV6-5 and TRBJ2-7, with D tentatively TRBD1 or TRBD2 (6 bases each). The V end lost 4 bases, the J end lost 4 bases, and 17 bases lay between the germline ends. Per germline, CDR1 MNHEY and CDR2 SVGAGI. The CDR3 length is 15 residues. The CDR3, as DNA: TGTGCCAGCAGTTTCAGCTGGGGGGCGGATTACGAGCAGTACTTC. This sequence encodes CASSFSWGADYEQYF.

This clonotype was seen a handful of times. The rearrangement uses TRBV9 and TRBJ2-1, with D unclear. Germline CDR1 and CDR2: SGDLS and YYNGEE. Trimming took off 3 bases at V and 5 bases at J, with 21 bases between the two ends. The CDR3 spans 17 residues. As DNA, the CDR3 is TGTGCCAGCAGCGGACCGGTCTCGGGCGGCCCCAACAATGAGCAGTTCTTC. Amino acids: CASSGPVSGGPNNEQFF.

In regard to this clonotype: A much larger clone lies a single base off, so this may be a read error. This sequence joins TRBV7-2 and TRBJ2-7; 7 bases line up with TRBD1. Germline CDR1 reads SGHTA; CDR2 reads FQGNSA. This CDR3 contains 13 residues. CDR3: CASRLTGWYEHYF. Here the CDR3 DNA reads TGTGCCAGCAGGTTGACAGGGTGGTACGAGCATTACTTC.

This clonotype was counted ten times or more. This sequence joins TRBV6-2 or TRBV6-3 and TRBJ2-1; 11 bases match TRBD1. The CDR3 runs to 15 residues. CDR1 and CDR2 from the germline V gene are MNHEY and SVGEGT. The V segment lost 8 bases and the J segment 8 bases; nucleotides outside the gene matches: 11. The CDR3 DNA is TGTGCCAGCGCCCTGGGACAGGGGGTATGGGATGAGCAGTTCTTC. Amino acids: CASALGQGVWDEQFF.

The rearrangement links TRBV7-6 to TRBJ2-2; perhaps TRBD1 as D (6 bases). V dropped 5 bases and J dropped 3 bases, with 16 bases sitting between them. CDR1 and CDR2 from the germline V gene are SGHVS and FNYEAQ. This CDR3 has 16 amino acids. The CDR3, as DNA: TGTGCCAGCAGCCGGCCCCGGGACACTTACACCGGGGAGCTGTTTTTT. Translation gives CASSRPRDTYTGELFF.

This clonotype came up a few times. J is TRBJ2-1 and V is TRBV13; perhaps TRBD1 as D (5 bases). Germline CDR1 and CDR2: PRHDT and FYEKMQ (reference sequence). Trimming left V 3 bases short and J 1 base short, with 7 bases between. CDR3 size: 14 residues. CDR3 protein: CASSLGRSYNEQFF. The CDR3 DNA follows: TGTGCCAGCAGCTTGGGGCGTTCCTACAATGAGCAGTTCTTC.

This clonotype was seen at least ten times. The chain recombines TRBV5-1 with TRBJ1-1; D perhaps matches TRBD1 (6 bases). Germline-derived CDR1 and CDR2 are SGHRS and YFSETQ. Between the trimmed V and J ends, which lost 4 bases and 3 bases, there was a span of 22 bases. The CDR3 has 17 residues. The chain's CDR3 is CASSALGRGLRDTEAFF. CDR3 nucleotide sequence: TGCGCCAGCAGCGCCCTCGGCAGGGGTCTCCGGGACACTGAAGCTTTCTTT.

This clonotype has at least ten counts. The chain links TRBV24-1 to TRBJ1-5; TRBD1 matches at 7 bases. Trimming removed 3 bases from V and 0 bases from J; junction bases left unmatched: 7. This CDR3 region has 17 residues. The germline gives CDR1 KGHDR, CDR2 SFDVKD. Here the CDR3 reads CATSDAPDRASNQPQHF. The CDR3 bases are TGTGCCACCAGTGATGCTCCCGACAGGGCTAGCAATCAGCCCCAGCATTTT.

The chain uses TRBV19 and TRBJ1-5; 8 bases fit TRBD1. This CDR3 has 16 amino acids. Germline CDR1 reads LNHDA; CDR2 reads SQIVND (reference sequence). The V and J ends lost 7 bases and 2 bases, in that order; junction bases with no gene match: 10. The CDR3 region is CASNSRGQGGNQPQHF. Here the CDR3 DNA reads TGTGCCAGTAACTCCCGCGGACAGGGCGGCAATCAGCCCCAGCATTTT.